This TCR beta chain derives from a study of response to subunit inactivated influenza vaccine. The germline V and J ends were trimmed by 3 bases and 0 bases, with 7 bases remaining between them. This CDR3 spans 14 amino acids. Germline V CDR1 and CDR2: SGHRS, YFSETQ. This clonotype has only a few counts. TCRdb re-derived calls from the RT-PCR reads in MiXCR, one entry per CDR3 protein. Of some 540,000 distinct CDR3 sequences listed, approximately 24% were seen once; the top ten hold 2.5% to 3.5%. These data also formed part of another study, on T cells expressing NK-cell markers. As that report states: Generation of TCR beta cDNA was performed by 5'RACE template switching incorporating UMIs. Several of the donors also had these clonotypes leading their CD3+CD56-NKG2C+ fraction.

The gene calls are TRBV5-1 and TRBJ2-1; D not resolved. The specimen comprised CD4+ T cells sorted from PBMCs, sampled 11 to 12 days after vaccination. This TCR was sampled from a man aged 50-60 years who received an inactivated influenza vaccine. CDR3 sequence (DNA): TGCGCCAGCAGCTCACCCACCTCCTACAATGAGCAGTTCTTC. Translating gives CASSSPTSYNEQFF.